This T cell receptor beta chain appears in the sequencing data of a study of blood T cell repertoires in COVID-19 (TCRdb year 2020). For context, the study as a whole: Collaborator samples came from the United States, Italy and Spain and covered acute and convalescent phases of COVID-19. The material from the prospective study consisted of cDNA or gDNA derived from T cells, B-cell-depleted T cells, or PBMCs. The dataset comprised deeply sampled blood TCRbeta repertoires from subjects exposed to, actively infected with, or recovered from COVID-19. The repertoires were released in a freely available public database intended as a resource for research on the immune response to SARS-CoV-2. Samples came from the ongoing ImmuneRACE study (first 160 participants) plus 1,254 subjects from 6 global collaborators. The sample metadata nearly always contained a de-identified subject ID, COVID-19 status, age in years and sex. Where available, HLA class I and class II types were obtained from metadata supplied by the sample provider rather than from assay-based typing. Beyond this particular receptor, the publication reports: The quantity of clinical and demographic metadata differed by source and by participant and was supplied without curation.

The immunoSEQ Assay, a bias-controlled multiplex PCR, was used to amplify TCRbeta CDR3 regions from genomic DNA. On the study's bioinformatics: Within the assay, amplification of reference gene primers was used to estimate how many nucleated cells each sample contained. To quantify the absolute abundance of each unique TCRbeta CDR3 rearrangement, sequence reads were collapsed and filtered. For each sample, productive Simpson clonality was calculated as the square root of Simpson's diversity index over productive rearrangements. TCRdb re-hosts the immuneACCESS table, in-frame sequences only. Its copies lack some clones; in the studies checked, an unresolved V gene accounts for under half of them, and the cause for the rest is not known. That table supplies the V and J calls and clone size; D and trimming were determined from the DNA. This sample holds 120,000 to 150,000 clones; 84% were observed only once. Together, the top ten hold approximately 1.8% of the sample.

Turning to this clone: It lacks a known antigen. Base quality data are lacking; no much larger clone is found one base away.

Reading from cysteine to phenylalanine, the CDR3 counts 15 amino acids. The kept DNA is CDR3 alone, 45 bases in frame from the first base. Sequences SGHTA (CDR1) and FQGTGA (CDR2) are obtained from the germline V gene. V and J are truncated by 0 bases and 4 bases respectively, leaving an intervening sequence of 12 bases. Enrolling through a virtual design, the prospective study's participants ranged in age from about 18 to 89 years and lived across roughly 24 United States geographic areas. In the prospective study, participants were assigned to cohorts based on the clinical history participants reported in a screening survey and a study questionnaire. A participant counted as exposed if, within 2 weeks of entering the study, that participant had been in contact with someone who had a PCR-confirmed or clinician-diagnosed COVID-19 case. In the prospective study, whole blood, serum and a nasopharyngeal or oropharyngeal swab were collected from each participant by mobile phlebotomists. Prospective study participants could optionally give additional blood draws and questionnaires over a roughly two-month period. Before DNA extraction, prospective study blood samples were shipped either frozen or at room temperature.

The sequenced sample was PBMCs or T cells enriched from blood (not recorded which). The chain couples TRBV7-3 to TRBJ1-2, with a tentative D gene TRBD1 over 5 matching bases. The clonotype was recovered from a young woman who had been exposed to COVID-19. The CDR3 reads CASSLTSTGLYGYTF. The nucleotide sequence reads as follows: TGTGCCAGCAGCTTAACCAGCACGGGACTCTATGGCTACACCTTC.